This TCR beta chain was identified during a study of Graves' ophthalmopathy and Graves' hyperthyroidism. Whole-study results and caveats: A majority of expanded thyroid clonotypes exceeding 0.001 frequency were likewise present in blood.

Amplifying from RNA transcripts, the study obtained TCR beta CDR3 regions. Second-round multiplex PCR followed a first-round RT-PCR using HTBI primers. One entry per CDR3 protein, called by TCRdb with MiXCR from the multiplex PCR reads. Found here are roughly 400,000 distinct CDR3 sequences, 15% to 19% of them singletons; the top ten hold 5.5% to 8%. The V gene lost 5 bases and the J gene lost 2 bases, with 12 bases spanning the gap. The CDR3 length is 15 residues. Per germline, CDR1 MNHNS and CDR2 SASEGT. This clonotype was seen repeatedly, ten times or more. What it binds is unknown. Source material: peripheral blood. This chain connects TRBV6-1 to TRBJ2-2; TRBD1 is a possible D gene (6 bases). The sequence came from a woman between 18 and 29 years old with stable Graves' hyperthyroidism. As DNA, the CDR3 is TGTGCCAGCAGTATCGCAGGGGACAACACCGGGGAGCTGTTTTTT. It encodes CASSIAGDNTGELFF.